Described below is a single T cell receptor beta chain sequence and its context. Its antigen is not known. The data originate from a study of T cell responses to AZD1222 COVID-19 vaccine. Study-wide findings and caveats: Spike-specific TCR breadth and depth rose after two AZD1222 doses. Only 5 or 6 people who got AZD1222 tested seropositive at baseline.

Sequencing was performed with immunoSEQ multiplex PCR; in TCRdb, only in-frame clones are kept and a portion is missing. This table holds 150,000 or so clones, around 90% found once. Germline V gene lookup returns CDR1 SGDLS and CDR2 YYNGEE. CDR3 length: 19 amino acids. V shed 3 bases and J shed 0 bases, with 25 bases lying between them. The chain has TRBV9 and TRBJ2-7; no reliable D call. The sequenced sample was peripheral blood, obtained on day 0 of AZD1222 vaccination. The sequence came from an adult in good health. The CDR3 is CASSGAPAESARSSYEQYF. CDR3 coding DNA: TGTGCCAGCAGCGGTGCACCGGCGGAAAGCGCCCGATCCTCCTACGAGCAGTACTTC.